A single sample is the source of the 28 T cell receptor beta chains below, sequenced in a study of Ad26.COV2.S vaccination and SARS-CoV-2 variants. Clones were sequenced by immunoSEQ multiplex PCR, and TCRdb holds only the in-frame ones, with some missing. The sample has approximately 350,000 clones, 80% to 90% seen once. Documented treatment: about 20 received Ad26.COV2.S at low or high dose, single or two shots; roughly 5 received placebo; per-sample allocation not given. Day 63 after the first injection of vaccine or placebo was the sampling time. This specimen consisted of peripheral blood, obtained in a trial of Ad26.COV2.S vaccine versus placebo. Receptor source: a person aged 18-65 years who received the Ad26.COV2.S COVID-19 vaccine or a placebo.

Turning to this clone: The same CDR3 also results from other DNA sequences found in this sample. The gene calls are TRBV6-5 and TRBJ2-3; TRBD2 matches 7 bases. The CDR3 consists of 13 residues. The V segment lost 6 bases and the J segment 6 bases; nucleotides outside the gene matches: 6. Germline assignment: CDR1 MNHEY and CDR2 SVGAGI. The CDR3 bases are TGTGCCAGCAGCCTCGGACTAGTGGATACGCAGTATTTT. Amino acid sequence: CASSLGLVDTQYF.

This chain joins TRBV5-1 and TRBJ1-1, with D hard to call. Germline V gives CDR1 SGHRS, CDR2 YFSETQ. The V and J ends lost 1 base and 5 bases respectively, with 9 bases between them. This CDR3 spans 13 amino acids. The CDR3 loop reads CASSLWVGTEAFF. The CDR3 nucleotides read TGCGCCAGCAGCTTGTGGGTGGGTACTGAAGCTTTCTTT.

This chain joins TRBV25-1 and TRBJ2-7; D gene unclear. Trimming pared 2 bases from V and 3 bases from J, leaving 8 bases between. Germline CDR1 and CDR2: MGHDK and SYGVNS. The CDR3 sequence is 13 residues long. CDR3 amino acids: CASSEQKDYEQYF. The CDR3 DNA reads TGTGCCAGCAGTGAACAGAAAGACTACGAGCAGTACTTC.

This chain links TRBV6-6 with TRBJ2-5; tentative D call: TRBD2 (6 bases). The CDR3 spans 13 residues. Germline loops: CDR1 MNHNY, CDR2 SVGAGI (reference sequence). V lost 10 bases to trimming and J lost 3 bases, with 15 bases between them. CDR3 DNA sequence: TGTGCCACCCTCCCGGGGAGGAAAGAGACCCAGTACTTC. This gives the protein CATLPGRKETQYF.

The rearrangement uses TRBV5-1 and TRBJ1-2; 7 bases are shared with TRBD1. Unmatched junction bases numbered 10, after V lost 0 bases and J lost 5 bases. CDR3 length equals 16 residues. Germline V gene data show CDR1 as SGHRS and CDR2 as YFSETQ. The CDR3 region has the DNA TGCGCCAGCAGCTTGGAGGGCAGGGACAGTGTGTATGGCTACACCTTC. Amino acids: CASSLEGRDSVYGYTF.

The V and J genes are TRBV5-6 and TRBJ1-4, with D perhaps TRBD1 (6 bases). The CDR3 totals 13 residues. Between the trimmed V and J ends, which lost 2 bases and 8 bases, there was a span of 10 bases. CDR1 is SGHDT, CDR2 YYEEEE, per germline. The CDR3: CASSLQGKEKLFF. CDR3 DNA sequence: TGTGCCAGCAGCTTACAGGGTAAAGAAAAACTGTTTTTT. Supplemented by reference TRBV5-6 and TRBJ1-4, the full variable domain reads DAGVTQSPTHLIKTRGQQVTLRCSPKSGHDTVSWYQQALGQGPQFIFQYYEEEERQRGNFPDRFSGHQFPNYSSELNVNALLLGDSALYLCASSLQGKEKLFFGSGTQLSVL.

The chain joins TRBV5-1 to TRBJ1-2, with D possibly matching TRBD1 (6 bases). This CDR3 is 14 amino acids long. Trimming cost V 3 bases and J 2 bases, with 11 bases left between them. Germline loops: CDR1 SGHRS, CDR2 YFSETQ. This chain's CDR3 is CASSSGQHNYGYTF. CDR3 coding DNA: TGCGCCAGCAGCTCCGGACAGCACAACTATGGCTACACCTTC.

The rearrangement uses TRBV30 and TRBJ2-1; 9 bases agree with TRBD1. CDR1 is GTSNPN, CDR2 SVGIG, per germline (reference sequence). The CDR3 has 14 amino acids. V shed 4 bases and J 3 bases; nucleotides not matched to a gene: 4. The CDR3 DNA is TGTGCCTGGACCCCGGGACAGGGCTACAATGAGCAGTTCTTC. Amino acid sequence: CAWTPGQGYNEQFF.

Only a few counts were recorded for this clone. Other DNA sequences in the sample encode the same CDR3. The rearrangement uses TRBV28 and TRBJ1-5; D unresolved. V lost 3 bases, J lost 4 bases, and 1 base lay in between. The germline gives CDR1 MDHEN, CDR2 SYDVKM. The CDR3 is 11 residues long. CDR3 region: CASSLNQPQHF. For the CDR3, the DNA is TGTGCCAGCAGTTTGAATCAGCCCCAGCATTTT.

This sequence joins TRBV4-2 and TRBJ2-7; 7 bases align to TRBD2. The CDR3 totals 15 residues. Trimming took 0 bases from V and 3 from J; bases not matched to a gene: 5. The V gene's germline CDR1 is LGHNA and CDR2 YNFKEQ. The DNA for the CDR3 is TGTGCCAGCAGCCAAGAGTTGCGGGGGAGCTACGAGCAGTACTTC. It encodes CASSQELRGSYEQYF.

The chain employs TRBV6-6 and TRBJ1-1; 8 bases map to TRBD1. CDR1 and CDR2 (germline): MNHNY, SVGAGI (reference sequence). V was clipped by 5 bases and J by 4 bases; unmatched bases: 9. The CDR3 extends over 15 amino acids. The CDR3 nucleotides are TGTGCCAGCAGTCCCCTGACAGGGGTATTCACTGAAGCTTTCTTT. This gives the protein CASSPLTGVFTEAFF.

V is TRBV27 and J is TRBJ1-1; D unclear. Germline CDR1 reads MNHEY; CDR2 reads SMNVEV (reference sequence). The CDR3 contains 14 residues. The V end was cut by 6 bases, the J end by 2 bases, with 13 bases between. The CDR3 loop reads CASRILSVNTEAFF. CDR3 nucleotides: TGTGCCAGCAGGATTTTATCGGTTAACACTGAAGCTTTCTTT.

V usage is TRBV10-2 and J usage is TRBJ2-3; 12 bases match TRBD2. Germline values: CDR1 WSHSY, CDR2 SAAADI. The CDR3 is 17 amino acids. Germline trimming cut 4 bases from V and 4 bases from J; bases unmatched to any gene: 9. The CDR3 DNA reads TGCGCCAGCAGTGGCACCCCTAGCGGGGGGGCAGCAGATACGCAGTATTTT. It yields the protein CASSGTPSGGAADTQYF.

The chain employs TRBV7-9 and TRBJ1-1; D gene uncertain. V dropped 8 bases and J dropped 4 bases, with 14 bases sitting between them. Germline CDR1 is SEHNR and CDR2 is FQNEAQ (reference sequence). This CDR3 is 13 amino acids long. This chain's CDR3 is CASALGLGTEAFF. The CDR3 DNA reads TGTGCCAGCGCGCTGGGATTGGGCACTGAAGCTTTCTTT.

V and J are TRBV9 and TRBJ1-3, with D uncertain. The V and J ends lost 3 bases and 8 bases respectively, with 15 bases between them. Germline CDR1 is SGDLS and CDR2 is YYNGEE. CDR3 length equals 14 residues. CDR3 in DNA: TGTGCCAGCAGCGACCCATGGGCGGTTGACACCATATATTTT. Translated, it gives CASSDPWAVDTIYF.

The chain combines TRBV5-1 with TRBJ1-1, with D possibly being TRBD1 (6 bases). Germline-derived CDR1 and CDR2 are SGHRS and YFSETQ. V lost 3 bases, J lost 0 bases, and 12 bases lay in between. This CDR3 region has 15 residues. The DNA for the CDR3 is TGCGCCAGCAGCTCGCCCACAGGGTTGAACACTGAAGCTTTCTTT. Translated, it gives CASSSPTGLNTEAFF.

V usage is TRBV29-1 and J usage is TRBJ2-2; D remains ambiguous. The CDR3 extends over 11 amino acids. The V gene's germline CDR1 is SQVTM and CDR2 ANQGSEA. The germline V and J ends were trimmed by 1 base and 9 bases, with 6 bases remaining between them. CDR3 amino acids: CSVEAARELFF. CDR3 in DNA: TGCAGCGTTGAAGCCGCTCGGGAGCTGTTTTTT.

The V call is TRBV6-4, the J call TRBJ1-1, with D uncertain. The CDR3 is made up of 13 amino acids. Trimming left V 5 bases short and J 5 bases short, with 12 bases between. Germline lookup yields CDR1 MRHNA and CDR2 SNTAGT. The CDR3 loop reads CASSSRMGTEAFF. In DNA, the CDR3 is TGTGCCAGCAGTTCTAGAATGGGGACTGAAGCTTTCTTT.

The genes are TRBV5-8 and TRBJ1-5; 7 bases fit TRBD1. The germline CDR1 and CDR2 sequences are SGHTS and YDEGEE. J gave up 2 bases and V 4 bases, and 9 bases lay outside the gene matches. The CDR3 is 16 residues long. Here the CDR3 reads CASSLVPTGRNQPQHF. The CDR3 coding sequence is TGTGCCAGCAGCCTGGTCCCGACAGGGCGCAATCAGCCCCAGCATTTT.

This rearrangement joins TRBV5-1 to TRBJ2-7, with 13 bases fitting TRBD2. The CDR3 has 18 amino acids. After removal of 0 bases from V and 3 bases from J, the junction contained 9 bases not matched to a gene. The V gene's germline CDR1 is SGHRS and CDR2 YFSETQ. The CDR3 DNA is TGCGCCAGCAGCTTGGCCTCACTAGCGGGGGGGCCCGACTACGAGCAGTACTTC. Translation gives CASSLASLAGGPDYEQYF.

This rearrangement joins TRBV4-1 to TRBJ1-3, with D perhaps TRBD1 (5 bases). The CDR3 is made up of 17 amino acids. Germline CDR1 MGHRA, CDR2 YSYEKL. Trimming shortened V by 5 bases and J by 0 bases, and 17 bases separated the two germline ends. The DNA for the CDR3 is TGCGCCAGCAGCTTCCGGGACCCCCGTCTCTCTGGAAACACCATATATTTT. It codes for CASSFRDPRLSGNTIYF.

This rearrangement joins TRBV7-8 to TRBJ1-1; D uncertain. The CDR3 extends over 16 amino acids. V dropped 1 base and J dropped 1 base, with 13 bases sitting between them. Per germline, CDR1 SGHVS and CDR2 FQNEAQ. CDR3 nucleotides: TGTGCCAGCAGCTTAGGGGTCTTGACACAGAACACTGAAGCTTTCTTT. This translates into CASSLGVLTQNTEAFF.

The chain uses TRBV3-1 (or the pseudogene TRBV3-2) and TRBJ2-7; D is ambiguous. The ends were cut back, 0 bases at V and 2 bases at J, with 14 bases in the middle. The CDR3 sequence is 16 residues long. Germline-derived CDR1 and CDR2 are LGHDT and YNNKEL (reference sequence). The DNA of the CDR3 is TGTGCCAGCAGCCAAGAGGCCTACTCGGCAACCTACGAGCAGTACTTC. Its translation is CASSQEAYSATYEQYF.

The CDR3 is CASSQGPSGTGELFF. The CDR3, as DNA: TGTGCCAGCAGCCAGGGACCCTCGGGGACCGGGGAGCTGTTTTTT. This chain uses TRBV5-4 with TRBJ2-2, with D tentatively TRBD1 or TRBD2 (5 bases each). The CDR3 sequence is 15 residues long. Germline-derived CDR1 and CDR2 are SGHNT and YYREEE (reference sequence). Deletions cut 4 bases from V and 5 bases from J, with 15 bases between.

This chain connects TRBV6-2 or TRBV6-3 to TRBJ1-5; D may be TRBD1 (5 bases). Between the trimmed V and J ends, which lost 4 bases and 4 bases, there was a span of 8 bases. The CDR3 totals 13 residues. CDR1 is MNHEY and CDR2 is SVGEGT in the germline V gene. The DNA of the CDR3 is TGTGCCAGCAGTTGGGGCCTTAATCAGCCCCAGCATTTT. It specifies CASSWGLNQPQHF.

The chain carries TRBV11-3 and TRBJ2-1; possibly TRBD1 or TRBD2 for D (5 bases each). The V and J ends lost 4 bases and 2 bases respectively, with 9 bases between them. The CDR3 loop spans 14 amino acids. CDR1 is SGHNT and CDR2 is YENEEA in the germline V gene. The CDR3 here is CASSSGTPYNEQFF. The DNA for the CDR3 is TGTGCCAGCAGCTCGGGGACGCCCTACAATGAGCAGTTCTTC.

The chain recombines TRBV7-2 with TRBJ2-7; perhaps TRBD2 as D (6 bases). Germline-derived CDR1 and CDR2 are SGHTA and FQGNSA. This CDR3 has 14 residues. V shed 5 bases and J shed 0 bases, with 11 bases lying between them. CDR3 sequence (DNA): TGTGCCAGCAGCACCGGGACTTACTCCTACGAGCAGTACTTC. Its translation is CASSTGTYSYEQYF.

This rearrangement joins TRBV19 to TRBJ2-7; maybe TRBD2 (6 bases). The V end lost 6 bases, the J end lost 6 bases, and 12 bases lay between the germline ends. The CDR3 extends over 12 amino acids. Germline loops: CDR1 LNHDA, CDR2 SQIVND (reference sequence). The CDR3 reads CASSLFGGEQYF. The CDR3 region has the DNA TGTGCCAGTAGCCTTTTCGGGGGCGAGCAGTACTTC.